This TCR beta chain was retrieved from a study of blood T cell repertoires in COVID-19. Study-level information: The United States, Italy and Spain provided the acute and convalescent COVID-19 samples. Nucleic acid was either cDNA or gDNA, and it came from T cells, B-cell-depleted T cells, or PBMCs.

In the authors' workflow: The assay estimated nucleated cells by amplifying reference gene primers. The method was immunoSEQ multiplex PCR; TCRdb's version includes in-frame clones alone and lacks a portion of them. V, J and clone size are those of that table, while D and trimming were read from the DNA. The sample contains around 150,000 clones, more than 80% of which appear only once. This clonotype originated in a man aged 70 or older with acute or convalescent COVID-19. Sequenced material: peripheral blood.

In DNA, the CDR3 is TGCGCCAGTTCCGACAGGGGTGGAAACACCATATATTTT. Its protein is CASSDRGGNTIYF. This chain connects TRBV5-1 to TRBJ1-3; 8 bases are shared with TRBD1. Germline V gene data show CDR1 as SGHRS and CDR2 as YFSETQ. V shed 8 bases, J shed 3 bases, and the junction held 4 bases outside the gene matches. The CDR3 loop spans 13 amino acids.